What follows describes a single T cell receptor (beta chain). This entry is derived from a study of OX40 agonist ivuxolimab in advanced cancers. TCRdb's copy holds only in-frame clones and misses some; the assay was immunoSEQ multiplex PCR. The table records roughly 70,000 clones, 85% to 90% of them present only once. The CDR3 runs to 16 residues. V was clipped by 0 bases and J by 1 base; unmatched bases: 4. Germline V gives CDR1 SGDLS, CDR2 YYNGEE. The sequences come from CD4+ or CD8+ T cells sorted from blood, collected in a trial of the OX40 agonist ivuxolimab. This chain connects TRBV9 to TRBJ2-5; 9 positions match TRBD2. The source is an adult with an advanced solid tumor such as melanoma, head and neck, liver or kidney cancer. CDR3 sequence reads: CASSVDGGGVQETQYF. The CDR3 nucleotides read TGTGCCAGCAGCGTAGACGGCGGGGGGGTCCAAGAGACCCAGTACTTC.